This T cell receptor beta chain appears in the sequencing data of a study of cytomegalovirus exposure and HLA in healthy donors. Study-wide findings and caveats: Using the classifier, cytomegalovirus status was reportedly diagnosed with high specificity and sensitivity.

As to this clone: Its matching antigen is unknown.

Repertoires were generated with immunoSEQ multiplex PCR, while TCRdb's copy carries only in-frame clones and drops some. The table records 150,000 to 200,000 clones, around 85% of them present only once. Trimming took off 3 bases at V and 3 bases at J, with 9 bases between the two ends. Per the germline V gene, CDR1 is MNHEY and CDR2 is SVGAGI. The CDR3 sequence is 13 residues long. The sequenced material came from PBMCs. The source of this sequence is a man aged 25-45 years in good health and CMV-seropositive. The chain is built from TRBV6-5 and TRBJ2-7; D remains unclear. DNA for the CDR3: TGTGCCAGCAGTTATGCAGTACGCTACGAGCAGTACTTC. This encodes CASSYAVRYEQYF.